This T cell receptor beta chain came from a study of blood T cell repertoires in COVID-19. Whole-study context: Samples taken during acute and convalescent COVID-19 were collected in the United States, Italy and Spain. Sources were T cells, B-cell-depleted T cells, or PBMCs; the material itself was cDNA or gDNA.

Sequencing was performed with immunoSEQ multiplex PCR; in TCRdb, only in-frame clones are kept and a portion is missing. Among 90,000 to 100,000 clones, roughly 82% were seen once, and the ten largest hold 11%. The CDR3 covers 15 residues. V lost 4 bases to trimming and J lost 3 bases, with 16 bases between them. In germline, CDR1 is SGHRS, CDR2 YFSETQ. This clonotype originated in a man aged 70 or older with active or convalescent COVID-19. The specimen sequenced was peripheral blood. The V call is TRBV5-1, the J call TRBJ1-2; D may be TRBD1 (5 bases). The CDR3 loop is CASSPQFGGDYGYTF. CDR3 DNA: TGCGCCAGCAGCCCCCAATTCGGGGGGGACTATGGCTACACCTTC.